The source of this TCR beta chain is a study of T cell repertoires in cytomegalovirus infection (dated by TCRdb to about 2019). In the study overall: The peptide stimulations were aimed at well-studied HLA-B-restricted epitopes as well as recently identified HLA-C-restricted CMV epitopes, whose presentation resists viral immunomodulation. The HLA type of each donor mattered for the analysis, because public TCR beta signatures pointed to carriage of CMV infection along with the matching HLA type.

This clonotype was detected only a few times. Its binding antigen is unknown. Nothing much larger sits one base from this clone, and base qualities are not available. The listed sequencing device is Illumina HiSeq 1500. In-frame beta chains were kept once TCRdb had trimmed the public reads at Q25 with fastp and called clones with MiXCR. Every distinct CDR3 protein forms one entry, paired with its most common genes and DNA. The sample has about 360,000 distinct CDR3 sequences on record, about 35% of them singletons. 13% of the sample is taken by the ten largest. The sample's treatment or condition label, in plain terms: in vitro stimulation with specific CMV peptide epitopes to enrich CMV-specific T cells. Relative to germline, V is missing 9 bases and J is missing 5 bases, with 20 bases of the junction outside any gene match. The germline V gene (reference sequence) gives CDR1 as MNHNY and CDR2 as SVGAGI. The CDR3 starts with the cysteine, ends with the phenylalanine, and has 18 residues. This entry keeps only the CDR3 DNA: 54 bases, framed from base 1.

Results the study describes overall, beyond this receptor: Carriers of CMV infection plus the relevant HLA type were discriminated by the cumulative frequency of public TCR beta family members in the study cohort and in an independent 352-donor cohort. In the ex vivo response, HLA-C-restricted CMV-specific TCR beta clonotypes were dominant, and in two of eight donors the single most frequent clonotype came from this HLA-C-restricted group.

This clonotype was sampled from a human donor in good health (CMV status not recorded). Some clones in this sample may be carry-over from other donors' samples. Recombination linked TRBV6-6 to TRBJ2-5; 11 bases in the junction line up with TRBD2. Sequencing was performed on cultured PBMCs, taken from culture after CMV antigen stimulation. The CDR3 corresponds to CASFTSVTSGISGETQYF. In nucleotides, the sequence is TGTGCCAGTTTTACATCAGTGACTAGCGGGATCTCTGGGGAGACCCAGTACTTC.